This T cell receptor (beta chain) was sequenced during a study of Tregs in tolerant kidney transplant recipients. Germline CDR1 SGHDT, CDR2 YYEEEE. The CDR3 extends over 13 amino acids. Study-wide findings and caveats: Some patients' samples used different primers over time, so nucleotide sequences weren't comparable.

Method: immunoSEQ multiplex PCR; TCRdb's copy keeps in-frame clones and lacks some. This sample has approximately 98,000 clones, with around 91% found just once. As to this clone: The antigen is not known. One junction end disagrees with the germline gene, perhaps due to a read error.

Here the sequenced sample was CD4+ T cells from blood, taken before the transplant. The chain carries TRBV5-6 and TRBJ1-1; possible D gene TRBD1, 5 bases. The receptor was isolated from a human donor who received a combined kidney and bone marrow transplant. The CDR3 sequence is CASSMIGLQAAVF. The CDR3 nucleotides read TGTGCCAGCAGCATGATTGGGTTACAGGCGGCTGTCTTT.